These T cell receptor beta chains were read from a single sample in a study of blood T cell repertoires in COVID-19. The assay was immunoSEQ multiplex PCR, and TCRdb's table has in-frame clones only and misses some. The table lists around 300,000 clones, approximately 81% of them singletons. Sequenced sample: PBMCs or T cells enriched from blood (not recorded which). Every receptor here comes from a woman aged 50 to 60 who had recovered from COVID-19. Each CDR3 is given with its conserved first and last residue. The D gene is left open where the match is weak. The size entry is marked missing in some rows and otherwise reads once, few, many or a size class.

CDR3 DNA: TGTGCCAGCAGCGTACAGGGGGCTGGAGAGACCCAGTACTTC
CDR3 protein: CASSVQGAGETQYF
J gene: TRBJ2-5
V gene: TRBV5-6
D gene: TRBD1
clone size: .

CDR3 DNA: TGTGCCAGCAGTACAGGGGACTATGGCTACACCTTC
CDR3 protein: CASSTGDYGYTF
J gene: TRBJ1-2
V gene: TRBV28
D gene: TRBD1
clone size: once

CDR3 DNA: TGTGCCAGCAGCCCAATAAAGGGACAGGCGAATTCACCCCTCCACTTT
CDR3 protein: CASSPIKGQANSPLHF
J gene: TRBJ1-6
V gene: TRBV14
D gene: TRBD1
clone size: .

CDR3 DNA: TGTGCCAGCAGCTGGGCTTCCCCCGATACGCAGTATTTT
CDR3 protein: CASSWASPDTQYF
J gene: TRBJ2-3
V gene: TRBV7-2
D gene: .
clone size: .

CDR3 DNA: TGTGCCAGCAGTTACCGGGACAGAAACAATCAGCCCCAGCATTTT
CDR3 protein: CASSYRDRNNQPQHF
J gene: TRBJ1-5
V gene: TRBV6-2/TRBV6-3
D gene: TRBD1
clone size: few

CDR3 DNA: TGTGCCAGCAGTGAGTTTAGCGGGGGGTTGTACAATGAGCAGTTCTTC
CDR3 protein: CASSEFSGGLYNEQFF
J gene: TRBJ2-1
V gene: TRBV6-4
D gene: TRBD2
clone size: .

CDR3 DNA: TGTGCCAGCCAGACAGGGGCCGCCACTGAAGCTTTCTTT
CDR3 protein: CASQTGAATEAFF
J gene: TRBJ1-1
V gene: TRBV27
D gene: TRBD1
clone size: .

CDR3 DNA: TGTGCCAGTAGCTATCAAGGACAGAGCTACGAGCAGTACTTC
CDR3 protein: CASSYQGQSYEQYF
J gene: TRBJ2-7
V gene: TRBV19
D gene: .
clone size: .

CDR3 DNA: TGTGCCAGCAGTCCTCTTGAGTATCAGCCCCAGCATTTT
CDR3 protein: CASSPLEYQPQHF
J gene: TRBJ1-5
V gene: TRBV12-3/TRBV12-4
D gene: .
clone size: .

CDR3 DNA: TGTGCCAGCAGCTTGGACAGTCGCAGTTTGGAGACCCAGTACTTC
CDR3 protein: CASSLDSRSLETQYF
J gene: TRBJ2-5
V gene: TRBV5-4
D gene: .
clone size: .

CDR3 DNA: TGCAGCGTGGTCAACAGGGACTACACCTTC
CDR3 protein: CSVVNRDYTF
J gene: TRBJ1-2
V gene: TRBV29-1
D gene: .
clone size: .

CDR3 DNA: TGTGCCAGCAGTTTGACAGGGGGCCAGGGTGGCTACACCTTC
CDR3 protein: CASSLTGGQGGYTF
J gene: TRBJ1-2
V gene: TRBV6-5
D gene: TRBD1
clone size: .

CDR3 DNA: TGTGCCAGTAGTTTCACCGGGACAGGGTTCAATGAGCAGTTCTTC
CDR3 protein: CASSFTGTGFNEQFF
J gene: TRBJ2-1
V gene: TRBV19
D gene: TRBD1
clone size: .

CDR3 DNA: TGTGCCAGCAGCCTAGCGGGGAGACACAATGAGCAGTTCTTC
CDR3 protein: CASSLAGRHNEQFF
J gene: TRBJ2-1
V gene: TRBV6-5
D gene: TRBD2
clone size: .

CDR3 DNA: TGTGCCAGCAGTTACGGACAGGGAGAGACCCAGTACTTC
CDR3 protein: CASSYGQGETQYF
J gene: TRBJ2-5
V gene: TRBV6-5
D gene: TRBD1
clone size: .

CDR3 DNA: TGTGCCAGTAGTAGCCAGTCTGGAAACACCATATATTTT
CDR3 protein: CASSSQSGNTIYF
J gene: TRBJ1-3
V gene: TRBV19
D gene: .
clone size: .

CDR3 DNA: TGTGCCAGTAGTGGAGACAGGGGAGAGACCCAGTACTTC
CDR3 protein: CASSGDRGETQYF
J gene: TRBJ2-5
V gene: TRBV19
D gene: TRBD1
clone size: .

CDR3 DNA: TGTGCCAGCAGTGTATTGGTAGCGGGAATGGCATCCGGGGAGCTGTTTTTT
CDR3 protein: CASSVLVAGMASGELFF
J gene: TRBJ2-2
V gene: TRBV2
D gene: TRBD2
clone size: .

CDR3 DNA: TGTGCCAGCAGCTTAACGGGGGAACATGAGCAGTTCTTC
CDR3 protein: CASSLTGEHEQFF
J gene: TRBJ2-1
V gene: TRBV7-2
D gene: .
clone size: once

CDR3 DNA: TGTGCCAGCAGCTTCTATTGGAGCTCCTATAATTCACCCCTCCACTTT
CDR3 protein: CASSFYWSSYNSPLHF
J gene: TRBJ1-6
V gene: TRBV7-2
D gene: .
clone size: .

CDR3 DNA: TGCGCCAGCAGCTGGGACAGGGCGGGGTATGGCACTGAAGCTTTCTTT
CDR3 protein: CASSWDRAGYGTEAFF
J gene: TRBJ1-1
V gene: TRBV5-1
D gene: TRBD1
clone size: .

CDR3 DNA: TGCAGCGTTGAAGATCTCGGCAGGACAGGGACCCAGTACTTC
CDR3 protein: CSVEDLGRTGTQYF
J gene: TRBJ2-5
V gene: TRBV29-1
D gene: TRBD1
clone size: .

CDR3 DNA: TGTGCCAGCAGACTTGACAGGGCCTACGAGCAGTACTTC
CDR3 protein: CASRLDRAYEQYF
J gene: TRBJ2-7
V gene: TRBV5-6
D gene: TRBD1
clone size: .

CDR3 DNA: TGTGCCAGCTCACCGGCAGGGGTCGATTCACCCCTCCACTTT
CDR3 protein: CASSPAGVDSPLHF
J gene: TRBJ1-6
V gene: TRBV18
D gene: .
clone size: .

CDR3 DNA: TGTGCCAGCAGCGCGGGACTAGCGGGTGAAGCCGGGGAGCTGTTTTTT
CDR3 protein: CASSAGLAGEAGELFF
J gene: TRBJ2-2
V gene: TRBV11-3
D gene: TRBD2
clone size: .

CDR3 DNA: TGTGCCAGCAGCTTAAGTGACACTTCTAACTATGGCTACACCTTC
CDR3 protein: CASSLSDTSNYGYTF
J gene: TRBJ1-2
V gene: TRBV13
D gene: .
clone size: .

CDR3 DNA: TGTGCCAGCAGCCAAACCGGGACAGGCATCTATGGCTACACCTTC
CDR3 protein: CASSQTGTGIYGYTF
J gene: TRBJ1-2
V gene: TRBV3-1/TRBV3-2
D gene: TRBD1
clone size: .

CDR3 DNA: TGTGCCAGCAGCGCCGGGACTAGCGTAAACGAGCAGTACTTC
CDR3 protein: CASSAGTSVNEQYF
J gene: TRBJ2-7
V gene: TRBV11-3
D gene: TRBD2
clone size: .

CDR3 DNA: TGTGCCAGCTCACTGTGGGGCGACACCGGGGAGCTGTTTTTT
CDR3 protein: CASSLWGDTGELFF
J gene: TRBJ2-2
V gene: TRBV18
D gene: .
clone size: .

CDR3 DNA: TGCGCCAGCAGCGGGTCGTGGGGGGAAGAGACCCAGTACTTC
CDR3 protein: CASSGSWGEETQYF
J gene: TRBJ2-5
V gene: TRBV5-1
D gene: .
clone size: .

CDR3 DNA: TGCGCCAGCAGCTCCTCCGGTCCCCTCGAAAAACTGTTTTTT
CDR3 protein: CASSSSGPLEKLFF
J gene: TRBJ1-4
V gene: TRBV4-1
D gene: .
clone size: .

CDR3 DNA: TGTGCCAGCAGTTACAATACAGGGATCACAGATACGCAGTATTTT
CDR3 protein: CASSYNTGITDTQYF
J gene: TRBJ2-3
V gene: TRBV6-6
D gene: .
clone size: .

CDR3 DNA: TGTGCCAGCAGCCCCGGCGGGGGCTACACCGGGGAGCTGTTTTTT
CDR3 protein: CASSPGGGYTGELFF
J gene: TRBJ2-2
V gene: TRBV11-3
D gene: .
clone size: once

CDR3 DNA: TGTGCCAGCCTAGCGAGGGATCAGCCCCAGCATTTT
CDR3 protein: CASLARDQPQHF
J gene: TRBJ1-5
V gene: TRBV19
D gene: .
clone size: .

CDR3 DNA: TGCGCCAGCAGCCAACTCTTTCCGGACAGTTCTATGGCCCTTACTTCTGGAAACACCATATATTTT
CDR3 protein: CASSQLFPDSSMALTSGNTIYF
J gene: TRBJ1-3
V gene: TRBV4-1
D gene: .
clone size: .

CDR3 DNA: TGTGCCAGCAGGCAAGGACAGGGGAGGGATCAGCCCCAGCATTTT
CDR3 protein: CASRQGQGRDQPQHF
J gene: TRBJ1-5
V gene: TRBV27
D gene: TRBD1
clone size: .

CDR3 DNA: TGTGCCAGCTCACCGGGACTTTCAAACACCGGGGAGCTGTTTTTT
CDR3 protein: CASSPGLSNTGELFF
J gene: TRBJ2-2
V gene: TRBV18
D gene: .
clone size: .

CDR3 DNA: TGTGCCAGCAGCTTAGTAGCGGGAGCGATGAATGAGCAGTTCTTC
CDR3 protein: CASSLVAGAMNEQFF
J gene: TRBJ2-1
V gene: TRBV7-2
D gene: TRBD2
clone size: .

CDR3 DNA: TGCAGCGTTGAGGAGGGGACAGGGGGAAGCGAGCAGTACTTC
CDR3 protein: CSVEEGTGGSEQYF
J gene: TRBJ2-7
V gene: TRBV29-1
D gene: TRBD1
clone size: once

CDR3 DNA: TGTGCCAGCAGCTTAGGAGTTTCTTATAAGGAGCAGTACTTC
CDR3 protein: CASSLGVSYKEQYF
J gene: TRBJ2-7
V gene: TRBV7-9
D gene: .
clone size: few

CDR3 DNA: TGTGCCAGCAGTTACCACCAGAGGGAAGACGGCTACACCTTC
CDR3 protein: CASSYHQREDGYTF
J gene: TRBJ1-2
V gene: TRBV27
D gene: .
clone size: .

CDR3 DNA: TGCGCCAGCAGCGCAGGGGTCACAGATACGCAGTATTTT
CDR3 protein: CASSAGVTDTQYF
J gene: TRBJ2-3
V gene: TRBV5-1
D gene: .
clone size: .

CDR3 DNA: TGTGCCTGGAGTTACGGGTATGGCTACACCTTC
CDR3 protein: CAWSYGYGYTF
J gene: TRBJ1-2
V gene: TRBV30
D gene: .
clone size: .

CDR3 DNA: TGTGCCAGCAGTGACCAGGGGGCCTCAGATACGCAGTATTTT
CDR3 protein: CASSDQGASDTQYF
J gene: TRBJ2-3
V gene: TRBV6-4
D gene: TRBD1
clone size: .

CDR3 DNA: TGTGCCAGCTCACCCAGGGATAACTATAATTCACCCCTCCACTTT
CDR3 protein: CASSPRDNYNSPLHF
J gene: TRBJ1-6
V gene: TRBV18
D gene: .
clone size: .

CDR3 DNA: TGTGCCAGCAGCCAAGGACAGGACCAAGAGACCCAGTACTTC
CDR3 protein: CASSQGQDQETQYF
J gene: TRBJ2-5
V gene: TRBV4-2
D gene: .
clone size: .

CDR3 DNA: TGTGCCAGCAGCCGCGGACGGACACTTCAAAACATTCAGTACTTC
CDR3 protein: CASSRGRTLQNIQYF
J gene: TRBJ2-4
V gene: TRBV6-5
D gene: .
clone size: .

CDR3 DNA: TGCGCCAGCAGCGAGGGGACACTAACTAATGAAAAACTGTTTTTT
CDR3 protein: CASSEGTLTNEKLFF
J gene: TRBJ1-4
V gene: TRBV5-1
D gene: .
clone size: .

CDR3 DNA: TGTGCCAGCAGTTTGGAGGGACAGGCCCTCTATGGCTACACCTTC
CDR3 protein: CASSLEGQALYGYTF
J gene: TRBJ1-2
V gene: TRBV28
D gene: TRBD1
clone size: .

CDR3 DNA: TGCGCCAGCAGCTTGGTCCCGGGGGGACAAGAGACCCAGTACTTC
CDR3 protein: CASSLVPGGQETQYF
J gene: TRBJ2-5
V gene: TRBV5-1
D gene: TRBD2
clone size: .

CDR3 DNA: TGTGCCAGCAGCCTCGGGAGACGGGTGAACACTGAAGCTTTCTTT
CDR3 protein: CASSLGRRVNTEAFF
J gene: TRBJ1-1
V gene: TRBV3-1/TRBV3-2
D gene: .
clone size: .

CDR3 DNA: TGTGCCAGCAGTCCCCCGATCTCGGGGACTGAAGCTTTCTTT
CDR3 protein: CASSPPISGTEAFF
J gene: TRBJ1-1
V gene: TRBV28
D gene: .
clone size: .

CDR3 DNA: TGTGCCAGCAGCTTAGCGGGGCCAGATACGCAGTATTTT
CDR3 protein: CASSLAGPDTQYF
J gene: TRBJ2-3
V gene: TRBV7-9
D gene: .
clone size: .

CDR3 DNA: TGTGCCAGCAGCGCAACAGGGGAGATTGGGTATGGCTACACCTTC
CDR3 protein: CASSATGEIGYGYTF
J gene: TRBJ1-2
V gene: TRBV11-2
D gene: TRBD1
clone size: .

CDR3 DNA: TGTGCCAGCAGCCAAGGTGGGACTCCACGAGAGACCCAGTACTTC
CDR3 protein: CASSQGGTPRETQYF
J gene: TRBJ2-5
V gene: TRBV3-1/TRBV3-2
D gene: .
clone size: .

CDR3 DNA: TGTGCCAGCTCACCCCCGGGAACCTCGAGACAGGGATATGGCTACACCTTC
CDR3 protein: CASSPPGTSRQGYGYTF
J gene: TRBJ1-2
V gene: TRBV18
D gene: TRBD1
clone size: .

CDR3 DNA: TGTGCCAGCAGTATGGGACTACTCTACGAGCAGTACTTC
CDR3 protein: CASSMGLLYEQYF
J gene: TRBJ2-7
V gene: TRBV28
D gene: TRBD2
clone size: .